The 7 T cell receptor beta chains listed next were all sequenced from one sample in a study of T cell repertoires in cytomegalovirus infection. TCRdb re-called the reads through MiXCR, storing one row per CDR3 protein. Of around 750,000 distinct CDR3 sequences in the sample, around a third were seen once. The antigens for these receptors are not known. The sequencing used cultured CD8+ T cells from PBMCs, collected from culture after CMV antigen stimulation. The source of these receptors is a human donor in good health (CMV status not recorded). Some clones in this sample may be carry-over from other donors' samples.

The rearrangement joins TRBV5-5 to TRBJ2-1, with D possibly matching TRBD2 (6 bases). CDR3 size: 12 residues. Germline V CDR1 and CDR2: SGHKS, YYEKEE (reference sequence). The DNA for the CDR3 is TGTGCTACCCAGGCGGGAAATAATGAGCAGTTCTTC. Amino acid sequence: CATQAGNNEQFF.

This clonotype was seen a few times. One junction end disagrees with the germline gene, perhaps due to a read error. The rearrangement joins TRBV7-7 to TRBJ2-2, with D perhaps given as TRBD1 or TRBD2 (5 bases each). Germline assignment: CDR1 SSHAT and CDR2 FNYEAQ (reference sequence). The CDR3 runs to 15 residues. The CDR3 loop is CASSSGPPPTGELFF. CDR3 coding DNA: TGTGCTAGCAGCTCGGGACCTCCCCCCACCGGGGAGCTGTTTTTT.

J is TRBJ2-1 and V is TRBV27; 9 nucleotides line up with TRBD1. Trimming removed 5 bases from V and 8 bases from J; junction bases left unmatched: 10. The CDR3 is 15 amino acids. The germline gives CDR1 MNHEY, CDR2 SMNVEV (reference sequence). The CDR3 loop is CASSQGQGLMDEQFF. CDR3 coding DNA: TGTGCCAGCAGTCAGGGACAGGGTCTGATGGATGAGCAGTTCTTC.

The chain joins TRBV15 to TRBJ1-1; possible D gene TRBD1, 5 bases. From germline, CDR1 is LNHNV and CDR2 YYDKDF (reference sequence). This CDR3 has 15 amino acids. V was cut by 0 bases and J by 8 bases, with 16 bases left in between. The CDR3 loop is CATSREGTEFTEAFF. CDR3 DNA: TGTGCCACCAGCAGAGAAGGGACCGAATTTACGGAAGCTTTCTTT.

This clonotype was seen only a few times. DNA for the CDR3: TGTGCCACCAGCAGAGATAACGGGGGCACGAACACCGGGGAGCTGTTTTTT. Amino acid sequence: CATSRDNGGTNTGELFF. The genes are TRBV15 and TRBJ2-2; tentatively, D is TRBD1 or TRBD2 (6 bases each). Germline assignment: CDR1 LNHNV and CDR2 YYDKDF (reference sequence). Trimming left V 0 bases short and J 0 bases short, with 11 bases between. This CDR3 has 17 residues.

The chain employs TRBV4-1 and TRBJ1-5; D is undetermined. The CDR3 is made up of 16 amino acids. Germline loops: CDR1 MGHRA, CDR2 YSYEKL. Trimming took off 1 base at V and 3 bases at J, with 13 bases between the two ends. Written as DNA, the CDR3 is TGCGCCAGCAGCCAAGCCCCAGTGGAGATCAATCAGCCCCAGCATTTT. Translating it yields CASSQAPVEINQPQHF.

The chain couples TRBV27 to TRBJ2-3; D is unclear. Germline assignment: CDR1 MNHEY and CDR2 SMNVEV (reference sequence). V was trimmed by 6 bases and J by 4 bases, leaving 8 bases between them. CDR3 length equals 12 residues. This CDR3 reads CASSKRADTQYF. The CDR3 DNA is TGTGCCAGCAGCAAAAGGGCAGATACGCAGTATTTT.